The clone carrying this T cell receptor (beta chain) was seen many times. This entry is derived from a study of T cells in Graves' hyperthyroidism and ophthalmopathy. No progression to ophthalmopathy during 18 months of follow-up defined stable disease. Using RNA transcripts as the source, TCR beta CDR3 regions were amplified. The TCR CDR3 first-round RT-PCR relied on the HTBI primer set. TCRdb reanalysed the multiplex PCR reads using MiXCR and keeps one entry per CDR3 protein. The top ten hold roughly 31% of the sample, which has 300,000 or so distinct CDR3 sequences, around a sixth seen once. This CDR3 comprises 11 residues. V lost 0 bases and J lost 9, with 3 bases in between. The germline CDR1 and CDR2 sequences are SGHKS and YYEKEE (reference sequence).

The rearrangement links TRBV5-5 to TRBJ2-2; D ambiguous. Sample: blood. This clonotype originated in a young man with Graves' hyperthyroidism. CDR3 coding DNA: TGTGCCAGCAGCTTGGGCAGGGAGCTGTTTTTT. This sequence encodes CASSLGRELFF.